This TCR beta chain was sequenced during a study of CD8+ T cells in alopecia areata. Overall study results and limits: Normal skin's resident alphabeta T cells are sequenced alongside lesional scalp T cells.

Sampling of alopecia areata patients yielded lesional scalp punch biopsies as well as peripheral blood. cDNA reverse transcribed from extracted RNA served as the sequencing template. Profiling relied on immunoSEQ multiplex PCR, and the TCRdb table lists in-frame clones only, not all of them. The sample holds under 250,000 clones, approximately 61% seen once. The CDR3 extends over 14 amino acids. The germline gives CDR1 GTSNPN, CDR2 SVGIG (reference sequence). Trimming removed 4 bases from V and 4 bases from J, with 13 bases in between. Notes on this clone: The antigen is not known.

This specimen was CD4+ T cells sorted from blood, taken at week 0. This clonotype was obtained from a human donor with alopecia areata. J is TRBJ2-2 and V is TRBV30; D may correspond to TRBD1 or TRBD2 (6 bases each). CDR3 sequence (DNA): TGTGCCTGGACCCGGGGGCGGTTCACCGGGGAGCTGTTTTTT. Its protein is CAWTRGRFTGELFF.